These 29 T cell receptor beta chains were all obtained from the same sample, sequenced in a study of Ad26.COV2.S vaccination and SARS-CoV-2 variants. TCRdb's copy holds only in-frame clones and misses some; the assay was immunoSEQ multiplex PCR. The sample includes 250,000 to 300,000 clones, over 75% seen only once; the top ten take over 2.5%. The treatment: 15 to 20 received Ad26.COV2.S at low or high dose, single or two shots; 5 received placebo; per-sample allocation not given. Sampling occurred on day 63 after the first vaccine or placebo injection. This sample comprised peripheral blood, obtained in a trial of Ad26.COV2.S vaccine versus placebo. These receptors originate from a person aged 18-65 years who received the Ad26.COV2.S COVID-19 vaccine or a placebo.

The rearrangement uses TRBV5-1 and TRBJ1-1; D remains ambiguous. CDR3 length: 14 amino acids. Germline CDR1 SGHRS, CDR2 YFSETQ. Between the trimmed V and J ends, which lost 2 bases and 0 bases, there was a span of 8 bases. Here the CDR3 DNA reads TGCGCCAGCAGCTTAAACACCTTGAACACTGAAGCTTTCTTT. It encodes CASSLNTLNTEAFF.

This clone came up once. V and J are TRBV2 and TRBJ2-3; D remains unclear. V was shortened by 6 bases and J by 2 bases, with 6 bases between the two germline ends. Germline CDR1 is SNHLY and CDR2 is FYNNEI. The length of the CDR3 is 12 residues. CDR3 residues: CASRPDTDTQYF. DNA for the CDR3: TGTGCCAGCAGACCAGACACAGATACGCAGTATTTT.

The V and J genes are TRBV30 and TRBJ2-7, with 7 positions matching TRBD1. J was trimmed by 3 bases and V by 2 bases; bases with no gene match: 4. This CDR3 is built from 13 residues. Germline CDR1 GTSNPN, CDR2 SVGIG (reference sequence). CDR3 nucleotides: TGTGCCTGGAGTCCGGGACAGAACTACGAGCAGTACTTC. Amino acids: CAWSPGQNYEQYF.

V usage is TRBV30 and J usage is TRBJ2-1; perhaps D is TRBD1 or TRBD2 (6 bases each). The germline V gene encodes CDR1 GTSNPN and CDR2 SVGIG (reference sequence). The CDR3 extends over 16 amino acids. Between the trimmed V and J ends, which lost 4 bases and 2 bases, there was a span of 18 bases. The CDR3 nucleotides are TGTGCCTGGACTAGGGGGGCCTCATTCCCCTACAATGAGCAGTTCTTC. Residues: CAWTRGASFPYNEQFF.

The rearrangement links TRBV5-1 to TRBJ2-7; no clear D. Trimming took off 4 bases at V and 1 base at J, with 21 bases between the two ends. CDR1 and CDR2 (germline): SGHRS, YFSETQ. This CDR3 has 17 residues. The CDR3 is CASSLGRSFDSSYEQYF. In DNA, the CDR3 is TGCGCCAGCAGCCTGGGCAGGTCCTTCGATTCATCCTACGAGCAGTACTTC.

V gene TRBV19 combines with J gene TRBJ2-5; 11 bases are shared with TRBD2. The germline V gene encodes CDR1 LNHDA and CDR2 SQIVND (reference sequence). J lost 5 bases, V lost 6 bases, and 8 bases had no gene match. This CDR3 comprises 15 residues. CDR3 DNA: TGTGCCAGTAGGGAGACTAGCGGGGCGAGCGAGACCCAGTACTTC. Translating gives CASRETSGASETQYF. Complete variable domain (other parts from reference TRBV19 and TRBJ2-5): DGGITQSPKYLFRKEGQNVTLSCEQNLNHDAMYWYRQDPGQGLRLIYYSQIVNDFQKGDIAEGYSVSREKKESFPLTVTSAQKNPTAFYLCASRETSGASETQYFGPGTRLLVL.

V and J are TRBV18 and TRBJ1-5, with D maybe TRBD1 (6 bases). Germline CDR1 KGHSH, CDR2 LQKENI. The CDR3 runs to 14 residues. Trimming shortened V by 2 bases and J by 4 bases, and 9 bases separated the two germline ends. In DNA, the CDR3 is TGTGCCAGCTCACCATCCAGGGGAAATCAGCCCCAGCATTTT. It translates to CASSPSRGNQPQHF.

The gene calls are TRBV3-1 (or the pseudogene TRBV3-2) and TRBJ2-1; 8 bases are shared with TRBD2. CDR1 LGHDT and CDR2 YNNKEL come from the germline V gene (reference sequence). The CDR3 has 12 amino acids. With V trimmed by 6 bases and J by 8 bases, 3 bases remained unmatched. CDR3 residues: CASRGLGDEQFF. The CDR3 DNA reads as TGTGCCAGCAGGGGACTAGGCGATGAGCAGTTCTTC.

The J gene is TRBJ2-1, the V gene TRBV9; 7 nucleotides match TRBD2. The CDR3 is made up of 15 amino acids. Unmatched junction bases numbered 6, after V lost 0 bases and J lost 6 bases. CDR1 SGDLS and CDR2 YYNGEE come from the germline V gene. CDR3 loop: CASSVVSGPSNEQFF. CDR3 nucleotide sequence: TGTGCCAGCAGCGTAGTTAGCGGGCCCTCCAATGAGCAGTTCTTC.

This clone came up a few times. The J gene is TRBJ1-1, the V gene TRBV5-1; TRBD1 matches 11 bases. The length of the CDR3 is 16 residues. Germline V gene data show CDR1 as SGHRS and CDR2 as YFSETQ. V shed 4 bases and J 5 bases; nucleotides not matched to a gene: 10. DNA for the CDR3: TGCGCCAGCAGCGGAGGACAGGGGGCAAAGGAAACTGAAGCTTTCTTT. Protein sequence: CASSGGQGAKETEAFF.

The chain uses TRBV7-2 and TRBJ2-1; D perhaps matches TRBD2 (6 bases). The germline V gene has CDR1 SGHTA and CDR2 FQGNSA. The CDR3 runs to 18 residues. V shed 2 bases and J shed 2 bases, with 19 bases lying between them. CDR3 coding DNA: TGTGCCAGCAGCTTAATTGAACTGGCGGGGATAACCTACAATGAGCAGTTCTTC. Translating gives CASSLIELAGITYNEQFF.

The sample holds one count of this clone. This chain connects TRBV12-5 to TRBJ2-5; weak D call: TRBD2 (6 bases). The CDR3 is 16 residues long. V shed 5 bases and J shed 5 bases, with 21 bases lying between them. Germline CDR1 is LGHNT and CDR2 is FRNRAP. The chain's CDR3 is CASGLQGDEGRETQYF. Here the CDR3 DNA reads TGTGCTAGTGGTCTCCAGGGAGATGAAGGGAGGGAGACCCAGTACTTC.

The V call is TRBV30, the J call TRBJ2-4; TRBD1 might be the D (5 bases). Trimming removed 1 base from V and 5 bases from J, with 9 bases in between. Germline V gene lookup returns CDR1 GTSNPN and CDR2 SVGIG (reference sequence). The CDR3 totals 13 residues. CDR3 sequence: CAWSAGNENIQYF. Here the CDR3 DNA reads TGTGCCTGGAGTGCAGGGAACGAAAACATTCAGTACTTC.

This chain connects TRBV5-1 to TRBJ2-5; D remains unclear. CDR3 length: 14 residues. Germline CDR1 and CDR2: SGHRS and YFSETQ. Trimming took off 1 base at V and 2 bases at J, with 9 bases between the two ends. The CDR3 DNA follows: TGCGCCAGCAGCTTGCCAGCGCCTCAAGAGACCCAGTACTTC. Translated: CASSLPAPQETQYF.

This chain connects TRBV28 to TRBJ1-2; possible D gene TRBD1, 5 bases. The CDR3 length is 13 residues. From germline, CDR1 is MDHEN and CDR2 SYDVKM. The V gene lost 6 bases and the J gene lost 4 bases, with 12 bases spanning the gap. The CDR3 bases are TGTGCCAGCAGAGTTGACAGTATCTATGGCTACACCTTC. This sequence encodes CASRVDSIYGYTF.

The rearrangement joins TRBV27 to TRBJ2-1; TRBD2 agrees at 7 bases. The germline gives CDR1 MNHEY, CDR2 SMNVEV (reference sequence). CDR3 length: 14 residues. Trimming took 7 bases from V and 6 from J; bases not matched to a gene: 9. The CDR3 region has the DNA TGTGCCAGCACACGGGACTGGGAGGGCAATGAGCAGTTCTTC. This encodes CASTRDWEGNEQFF.

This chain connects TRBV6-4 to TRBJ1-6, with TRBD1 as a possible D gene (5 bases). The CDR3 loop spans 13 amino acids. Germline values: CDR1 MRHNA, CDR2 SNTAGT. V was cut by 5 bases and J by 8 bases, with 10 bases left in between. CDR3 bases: TGTGCCAGCAGTAGGGGTGGGGATTCACCCCTCCACTTT. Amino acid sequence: CASSRGGDSPLHF.

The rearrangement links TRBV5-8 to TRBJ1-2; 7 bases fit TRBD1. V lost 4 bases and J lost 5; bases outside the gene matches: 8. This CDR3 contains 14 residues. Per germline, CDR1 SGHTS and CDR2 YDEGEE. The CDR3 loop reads CASSLPGQKYGYTF. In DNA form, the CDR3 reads TGTGCCAGCAGCCTACCGGGACAGAAGTATGGCTACACCTTC.

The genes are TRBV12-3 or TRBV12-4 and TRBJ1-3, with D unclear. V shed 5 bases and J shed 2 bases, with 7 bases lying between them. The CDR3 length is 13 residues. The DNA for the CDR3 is TGTGCCAGCAGTAGGCCCCCTGGAAACACCATATATTTT. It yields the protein CASSRPPGNTIYF.

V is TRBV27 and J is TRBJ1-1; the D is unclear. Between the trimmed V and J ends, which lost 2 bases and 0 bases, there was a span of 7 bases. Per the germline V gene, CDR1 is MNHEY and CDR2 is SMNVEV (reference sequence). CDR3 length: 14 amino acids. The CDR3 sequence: CASSLKGLNTEAFF. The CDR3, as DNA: TGTGCCAGCAGTTTAAAGGGTTTGAACACTGAAGCTTTCTTT.

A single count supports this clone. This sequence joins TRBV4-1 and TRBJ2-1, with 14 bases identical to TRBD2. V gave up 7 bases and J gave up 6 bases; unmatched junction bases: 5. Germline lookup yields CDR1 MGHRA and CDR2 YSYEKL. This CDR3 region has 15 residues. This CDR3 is CASTYGTSGGNEQFF. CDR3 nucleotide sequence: TGCGCCAGCACGTACGGGACTAGCGGGGGCAATGAGCAGTTCTTC.

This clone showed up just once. CDR3 protein: CASSQDTDNQPQHF. The CDR3 DNA reads TGTGCCAGCAGCCAGGACACGGACAATCAGCCCCAGCATTTT. The chain is built from TRBV7-9 and TRBJ1-5; possible D gene TRBD1, 5 bases. Looked up from germline, CDR1 is SEHNR and CDR2 is FQNEAQ (reference sequence). This CDR3 has 14 amino acids. Trimming pared 5 bases from V and 3 bases from J, leaving 11 bases between.

This CDR3 is CASSATGGVNEKLFF. The CDR3 nucleotides read TGTGCCAGCAGTGCGACAGGGGGTGTTAATGAAAAACTGTTTTTT. The chain recombines TRBV27 with TRBJ1-4, with 9 nucleotides matching TRBD1. The CDR3 has 15 amino acids. Germline CDR1 and CDR2: MNHEY and SMNVEV (reference sequence). The ends lost 5 bases at V and 4 bases at J; junction bases unmatched: 5.

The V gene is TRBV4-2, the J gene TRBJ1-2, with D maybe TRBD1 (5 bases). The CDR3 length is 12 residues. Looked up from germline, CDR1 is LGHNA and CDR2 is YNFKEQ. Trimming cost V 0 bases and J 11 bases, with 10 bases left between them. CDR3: CASSQDSGWYTF. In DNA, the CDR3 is TGTGCCAGCAGCCAAGATTCAGGGTGGTACACCTTC.

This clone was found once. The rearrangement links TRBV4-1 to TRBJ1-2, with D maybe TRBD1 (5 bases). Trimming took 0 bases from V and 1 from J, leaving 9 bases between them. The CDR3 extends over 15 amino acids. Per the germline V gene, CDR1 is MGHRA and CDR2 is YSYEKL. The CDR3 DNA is TGCGCCAGCAGCCAAGATCGGGGCAGTAACTATGGCTACACCTTC. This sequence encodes CASSQDRGSNYGYTF.

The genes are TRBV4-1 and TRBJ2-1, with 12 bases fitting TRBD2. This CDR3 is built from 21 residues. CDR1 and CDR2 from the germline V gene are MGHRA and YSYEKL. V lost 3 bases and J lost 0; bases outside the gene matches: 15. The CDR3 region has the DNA TGCGCCAGCAGCCATCCAATTACCGGGACTAGCGGGCCGAGCTCCTACAATGAGCAGTTCTTC. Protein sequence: CASSHPITGTSGPSSYNEQFF.

The CDR3 loop is CASSLRGGSYEQYF. The CDR3 nucleotides read TGTGCCAGCAGCTTAAGAGGGGGTTCCTACGAGCAGTACTTC. This sequence joins TRBV7-9 and TRBJ2-7, with D possibly being TRBD1 (6 bases). The germline gives CDR1 SEHNR, CDR2 FQNEAQ (reference sequence). This CDR3 has 14 amino acids. With 2 bases removed from V and 1 base from J, the gap between germline ends came to 9 bases.

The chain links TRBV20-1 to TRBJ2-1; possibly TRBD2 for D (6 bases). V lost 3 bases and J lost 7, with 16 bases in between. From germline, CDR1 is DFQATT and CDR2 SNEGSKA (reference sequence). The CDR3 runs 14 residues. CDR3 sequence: CSASYRLVRNEQFF. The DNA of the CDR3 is TGCAGTGCTAGTTACAGACTAGTCAGGAATGAGCAGTTCTTC.

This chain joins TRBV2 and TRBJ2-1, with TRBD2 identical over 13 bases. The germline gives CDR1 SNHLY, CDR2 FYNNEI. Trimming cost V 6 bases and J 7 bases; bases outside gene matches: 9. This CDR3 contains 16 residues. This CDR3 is CASRQTGLAGANEQFF. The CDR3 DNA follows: TGTGCCAGCAGGCAAACTGGACTAGCGGGGGCGAATGAGCAGTTCTTC.